This T cell receptor (beta chain) emerged from a study of hypomethylating agent response in myelodysplastic syndrome. Study details: Either azacitidine (most of the 11) or decitabine (3 of 11) was given. Most often mutated was TET2, found in 5 of 11 patients.

This clone was counted once. Its antigen is not identified. Germline V gives CDR1 MNHNS, CDR2 SASEGT. The CDR3 runs to 14 residues. V gave up 3 bases and J gave up 8 bases, with 11 bases separating them. At survey resolution, 400 ng of DNA per sample was split into two 200 ng replicates. The table came from immunoSEQ multiplex PCR; TCRdb's copy has only in-frame clones and leaves some out. The sample has about 5,400 clones; around nine tenths are singletons. Overall study findings and caveats: The cohort was small, with only 11 patients analyzed.

The chain uses TRBV6-1 and TRBJ1-6; the D is unclear. This sequence was found in a human donor with myelodysplastic syndrome. This sample comprised bone marrow, obtained before or after starting hypomethylating agent treatment for myelodysplastic syndrome (not recorded which). CDR3 DNA sequence: TGTGCCAGCAGTGAGGGTAGAGGTCATTCACCCCTCCACTTT. It translates to CASSEGRGHSPLHF.